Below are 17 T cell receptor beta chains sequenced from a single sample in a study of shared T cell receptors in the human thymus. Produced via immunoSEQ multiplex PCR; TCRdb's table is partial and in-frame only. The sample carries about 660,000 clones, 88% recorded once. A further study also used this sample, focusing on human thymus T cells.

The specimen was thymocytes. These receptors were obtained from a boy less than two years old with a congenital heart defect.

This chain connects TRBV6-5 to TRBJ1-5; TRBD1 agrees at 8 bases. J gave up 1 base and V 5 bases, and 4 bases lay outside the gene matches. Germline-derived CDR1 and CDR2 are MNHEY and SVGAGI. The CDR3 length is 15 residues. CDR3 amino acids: CASSAGQGSNQPQHF. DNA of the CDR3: TGTGCCAGCAGTGCTGGACAGGGAAGCAATCAGCCCCAGCATTTT.

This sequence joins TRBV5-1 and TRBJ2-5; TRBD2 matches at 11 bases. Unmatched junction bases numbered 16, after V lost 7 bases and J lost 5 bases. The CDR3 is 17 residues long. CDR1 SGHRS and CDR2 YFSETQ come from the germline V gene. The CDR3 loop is CASGGRPSGRIRETQYF. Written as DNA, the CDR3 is TGCGCCAGCGGGGGTCGCCCTAGCGGGAGGATCCGGGAGACCCAGTACTTC.

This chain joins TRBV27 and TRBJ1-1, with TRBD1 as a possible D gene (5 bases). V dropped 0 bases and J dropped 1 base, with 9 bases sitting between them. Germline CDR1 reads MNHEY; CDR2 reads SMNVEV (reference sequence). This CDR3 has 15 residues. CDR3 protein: CASSLSIGANTEAFF. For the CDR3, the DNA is TGTGCCAGCAGTTTATCGATAGGGGCGAACACTGAAGCTTTCTTT.

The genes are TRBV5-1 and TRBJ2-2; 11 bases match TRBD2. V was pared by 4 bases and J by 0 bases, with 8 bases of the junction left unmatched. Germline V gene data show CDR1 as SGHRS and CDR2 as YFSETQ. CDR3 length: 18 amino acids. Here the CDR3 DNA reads TGCGCCAGCAGCACCAGCCTAGCGGGAGGCCCGAACACCGGGGAGCTGTTTTTT. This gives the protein CASSTSLAGGPNTGELFF.

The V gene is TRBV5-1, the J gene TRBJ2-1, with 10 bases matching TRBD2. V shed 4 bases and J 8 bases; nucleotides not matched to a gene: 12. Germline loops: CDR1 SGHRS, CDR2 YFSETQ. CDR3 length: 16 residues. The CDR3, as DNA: TGCGCCAGCAGCGTCCACCCTAGCGGGAGTTCGGATGAGCAGTTCTTC. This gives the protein CASSVHPSGSSDEQFF.

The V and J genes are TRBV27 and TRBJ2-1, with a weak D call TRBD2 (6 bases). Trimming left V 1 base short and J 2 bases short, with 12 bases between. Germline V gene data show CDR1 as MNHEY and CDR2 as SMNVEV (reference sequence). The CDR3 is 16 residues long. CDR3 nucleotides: TGTGCCAGCAGTTTATTATTACCGGGAGCCTACAATGAGCAGTTCTTC. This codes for CASSLLLPGAYNEQFF.

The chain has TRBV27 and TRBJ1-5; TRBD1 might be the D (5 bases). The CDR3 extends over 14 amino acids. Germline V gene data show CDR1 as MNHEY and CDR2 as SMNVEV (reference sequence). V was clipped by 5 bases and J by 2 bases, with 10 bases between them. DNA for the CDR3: TGTGCCAGCAGTGGGGGGGGTGGCAATCAGCCCCAGCATTTT. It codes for CASSGGGGNQPQHF.

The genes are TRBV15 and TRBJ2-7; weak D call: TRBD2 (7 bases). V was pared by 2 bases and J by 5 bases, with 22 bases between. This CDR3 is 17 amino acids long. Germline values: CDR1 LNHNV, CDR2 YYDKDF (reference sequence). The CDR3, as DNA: TGTGCCACCAGCAGACTCAAGGGGGGGCGCAGCTGCGACGAGCAGTACTTC. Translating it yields CATSRLKGGRSCDEQYF.

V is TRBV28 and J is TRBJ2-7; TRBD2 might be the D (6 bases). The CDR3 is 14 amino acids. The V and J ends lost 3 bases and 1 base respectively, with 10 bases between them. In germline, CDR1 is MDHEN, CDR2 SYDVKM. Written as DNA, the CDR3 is TGTGCCAGCAGTTTTTCTCGGGGGTCCTACGAGCAGTACTTC. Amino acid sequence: CASSFSRGSYEQYF.

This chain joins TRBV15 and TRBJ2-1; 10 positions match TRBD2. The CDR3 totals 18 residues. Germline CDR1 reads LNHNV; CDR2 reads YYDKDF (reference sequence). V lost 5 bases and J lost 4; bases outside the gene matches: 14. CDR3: CATSGQAGPSGSYNEQFF. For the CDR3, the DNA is TGTGCCACCAGCGGACAGGCCGGGCCTAGCGGGAGTTACAATGAGCAGTTCTTC.

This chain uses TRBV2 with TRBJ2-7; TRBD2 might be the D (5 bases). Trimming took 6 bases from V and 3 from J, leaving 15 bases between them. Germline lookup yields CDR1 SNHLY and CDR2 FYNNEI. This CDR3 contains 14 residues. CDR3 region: CASRGFRGNYEQYF. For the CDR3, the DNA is TGTGCCAGCAGGGGCTTTAGAGGGAACTACGAGCAGTACTTC.

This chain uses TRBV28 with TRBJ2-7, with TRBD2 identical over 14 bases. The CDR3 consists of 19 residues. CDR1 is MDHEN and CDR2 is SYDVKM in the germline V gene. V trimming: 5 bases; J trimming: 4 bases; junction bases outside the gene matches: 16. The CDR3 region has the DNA TGTGCCAGCAGTCCTGGCGGGACTAGCGGGAGAAGAGCTAAGTACGAGCAGTACTTC. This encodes CASSPGGTSGRRAKYEQYF.

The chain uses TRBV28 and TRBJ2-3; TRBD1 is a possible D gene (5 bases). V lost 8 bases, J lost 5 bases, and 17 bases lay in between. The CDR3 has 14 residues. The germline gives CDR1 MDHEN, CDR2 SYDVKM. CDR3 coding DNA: TGTGCCAGCCGCACGGCCAGGGATAAAGATACGCAGTATTTT. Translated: CASRTARDKDTQYF.

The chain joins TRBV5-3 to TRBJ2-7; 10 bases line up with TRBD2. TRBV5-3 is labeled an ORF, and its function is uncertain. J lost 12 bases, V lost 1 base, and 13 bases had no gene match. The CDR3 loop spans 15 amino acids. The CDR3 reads CARSLLASGSQALYF. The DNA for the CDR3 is TGTGCCAGAAGCTTGCTGGCTAGCGGGAGCCAAGCGCTGTACTTC.

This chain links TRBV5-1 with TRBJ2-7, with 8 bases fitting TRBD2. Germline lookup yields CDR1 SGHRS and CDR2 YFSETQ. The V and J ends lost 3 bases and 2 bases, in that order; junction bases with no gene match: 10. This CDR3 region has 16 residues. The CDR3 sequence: CASSSPGGSGTYEQYF. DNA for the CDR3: TGCGCCAGCAGCTCCCCCGGGGGTAGCGGGACCTACGAGCAGTACTTC.

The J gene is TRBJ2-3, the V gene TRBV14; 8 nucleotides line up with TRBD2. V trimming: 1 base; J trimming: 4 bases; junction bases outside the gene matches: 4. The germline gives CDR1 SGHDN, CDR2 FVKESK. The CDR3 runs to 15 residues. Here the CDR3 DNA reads TGTGCCAGCAGCCAAGGCGGGAGGCCCGCAGATACGCAGTATTTT. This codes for CASSQGGRPADTQYF.

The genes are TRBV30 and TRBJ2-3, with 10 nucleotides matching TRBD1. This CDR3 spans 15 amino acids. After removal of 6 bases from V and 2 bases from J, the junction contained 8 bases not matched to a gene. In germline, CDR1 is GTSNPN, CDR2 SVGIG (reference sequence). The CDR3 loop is CACLRDRGLTDTQYF. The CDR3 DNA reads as TGTGCCTGTTTGAGGGACAGGGGCCTCACAGATACGCAGTATTTT.